This T cell receptor beta chain emerged from a study of siplizumab effects on memory and regulatory T cells. V dropped 3 bases and J dropped 2 bases, with 6 bases sitting between them. This CDR3 has 13 amino acids. CDR1 is KGHSH, CDR2 LQKENI, per germline. Profiling relied on immunoSEQ multiplex PCR, and the TCRdb table lists in-frame clones only, not all of them. The table has roughly 100,000 clones, 92% seen once; the top ten hold approximately 1.2%. The sample consisted of CD4+ T cells sorted from blood. The chain carries TRBV18 and TRBJ2-3; the D gene is possibly TRBD1 (5 bases). The receptor was derived from a human donor in good health. For the CDR3, the DNA is TGTGCCAGCTCACCGACAGCCACAGATACGCAGTATTTT. Protein sequence: CASSPTATDTQYF.